Given below is one T cell receptor (beta chain) in context. Its antigen is currently unknown. This sample was included in a study of early T cells in non-severe SARS-CoV-2 infection. Notes on the study in general: Database matching using VDJdb favored anti-spike CD8 responses, with private and CD4 specificities left missing.

V was clipped by 8 bases and J by 1 base, with 5 bases between them. The CDR3 spans 11 residues. Germline CDR1 MDHEN, CDR2 SYDVKM. In TCRdb, the 5' RACE reads were re-called with MiXCR into one record per CDR3 protein. Seen here are approximately 74,000 distinct CDR3 sequences, 14% observed once, and the top ten hold roughly 9.7%. The chain has TRBV28 and TRBJ2-5; D ambiguous. This sequence originates from an adult who was a healthcare worker with PCR-confirmed SARS-CoV-2 infection or an uninfected control (not recorded which). What was sequenced was whole blood. DNA for the CDR3: TGTGCCAGCGGTACCCAAGAGACCCAGTACTTC. Translated: CASGTQETQYF. The full variable domain, in which reference TRBV28 and TRBJ2-5 provide the parts outside the CDR3, is DVKVTQSSRYLVKRTGEKVFLECVQDMDHENMFWYRQDPGLGLRLIYFSYDVKMKEKGDIPEGYSVSREKKERFSLILESASTNQTSMYLCASGTQETQYFGPGTRLLVL.